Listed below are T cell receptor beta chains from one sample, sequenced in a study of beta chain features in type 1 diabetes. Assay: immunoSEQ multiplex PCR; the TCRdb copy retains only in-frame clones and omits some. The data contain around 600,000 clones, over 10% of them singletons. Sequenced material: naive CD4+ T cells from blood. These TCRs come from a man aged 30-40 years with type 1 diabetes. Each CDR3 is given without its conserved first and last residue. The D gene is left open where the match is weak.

cdr3_aa: ASSLSGQGRYTQY
d_call: TRBD1
j_call: TRBJ2-3
v_call: TRBV27

cdr3_aa: SVALLLRDNYEQY
d_call: NA
j_call: TRBJ2-7
v_call: TRBV29-1

cdr3_aa: ASSYGGDYYYGYT
d_call: NA
j_call: TRBJ1-2
v_call: TRBV6-5

cdr3_aa: ASLPGSLTSSPLH
d_call: NA
j_call: TRBJ1-6
v_call: TRBV2

cdr3_aa: ASSLGQNSPLH
d_call: TRBD1
j_call: TRBJ1-6
v_call: TRBV7-2

cdr3_aa: ASSSGRLGSTGELF
d_call: NA
j_call: TRBJ2-2
v_call: TRBV18

cdr3_aa: ASSYEYRGSYNEQF
d_call: TRBD1
j_call: TRBJ2-1
v_call: TRBV6-5

cdr3_aa: ASSPRTADEKLF
d_call: NA
j_call: TRBJ1-4
v_call: TRBV7-9

cdr3_aa: ASSSTVSGATDTQY
d_call: TRBD2
j_call: TRBJ2-3
v_call: TRBV7-6

cdr3_aa: ASSFGETGNYNEQF
d_call: NA
j_call: TRBJ2-1
v_call: TRBV11-2

cdr3_aa: ASASGRRLYNEQF
d_call: NA
j_call: TRBJ2-1
v_call: TRBV5-1

cdr3_aa: ATSRDLSDYGYT
d_call: NA
j_call: TRBJ1-2
v_call: TRBV15

cdr3_aa: ASSSDREWSPLH
d_call: TRBD1
j_call: TRBJ1-6
v_call: TRBV6-5

cdr3_aa: ASSQDSGRGLNNSPLH
d_call: TRBD1
j_call: TRBJ1-6
v_call: TRBV4-3

cdr3_aa: ASSLRQGSSSYNSPLH
d_call: NA
j_call: TRBJ1-6
v_call: TRBV28

cdr3_aa: ASSSGLAGEETQY
d_call: TRBD2
j_call: TRBJ2-5
v_call: TRBV5-1

cdr3_aa: AISESETREKLF
d_call: NA
j_call: TRBJ1-4
v_call: TRBV10-3

cdr3_aa: ASSRSSGNTIY
d_call: NA
j_call: TRBJ1-3
v_call: TRBV25-1

cdr3_aa: ASSLGASGNQPQH
d_call: NA
j_call: TRBJ1-5
v_call: TRBV7-8

cdr3_aa: ASSYSSTDTQY
d_call: NA
j_call: TRBJ2-3
v_call: TRBV28

cdr3_aa: ASSYTYFDSGNTIY
d_call: NA
j_call: TRBJ1-3
v_call: TRBV6-5

cdr3_aa: ASSIQTTGTEGTEAF
d_call: NA
j_call: TRBJ1-1
v_call: TRBV19

cdr3_aa: ASSLAGDTEAF
d_call: NA
j_call: TRBJ1-1
v_call: TRBV7-2

cdr3_aa: ASSAAGSTNEKLF
d_call: NA
j_call: TRBJ1-4
v_call: TRBV6-5

cdr3_aa: ASSEVRGYEQY
d_call: NA
j_call: TRBJ2-7
v_call: TRBV10-1

cdr3_aa: ASSPLSGSNQPQH
d_call: NA
j_call: TRBJ1-5
v_call: TRBV18

cdr3_aa: SVRVQETQY
d_call: NA
j_call: TRBJ2-5
v_call: TRBV29-1

cdr3_aa: ASRTLQAYEQY
d_call: NA
j_call: TRBJ2-7
v_call: TRBV6-6

cdr3_aa: ATSRDSQAGNSNQPQH
d_call: NA
j_call: TRBJ1-5
v_call: TRBV15

cdr3_aa: ASSRQGTYNEQF
d_call: TRBD1
j_call: TRBJ2-1
v_call: TRBV7-2

cdr3_aa: ASSQEHTGLNSPLH
d_call: NA
j_call: TRBJ1-6
v_call: TRBV4-3

cdr3_aa: AISPGLAMSYNEQF
d_call: TRBD2
j_call: TRBJ2-1
v_call: TRBV10-3

cdr3_aa: ASSPGPGELF
d_call: NA
j_call: TRBJ2-2
v_call: TRBV19

cdr3_aa: AIPGTEVSSMGYT
d_call: NA
j_call: TRBJ1-2
v_call: TRBV10-3

cdr3_aa: ASRRFGNQETQY
d_call: NA
j_call: TRBJ2-5
v_call: TRBV5-6

cdr3_aa: ASSQDHGGTYGYT
d_call: NA
j_call: TRBJ1-2
v_call: TRBV4-3